The next 28 T cell receptor beta chains were all read from a single sample in a study of cytomegalovirus exposure and HLA in healthy donors. Repertoires were generated with immunoSEQ multiplex PCR, while TCRdb's copy carries only in-frame clones and drops some. The profile shows some 200,000 clones, roughly nine tenths of them singletons. What was sequenced was PBMCs. All receptors come from a man in his thirties or forties in good health and CMV-seropositive.

The chain is built from TRBV28 and TRBJ2-1; the match to TRBD2 covers 7 bases. The germline gives CDR1 MDHEN, CDR2 SYDVKM. J gave up 6 bases and V 2 bases, and 7 bases lay outside the gene matches. The CDR3 contains 15 residues. Here the CDR3 reads CASSLGGSAFNEQFF. CDR3 sequence (DNA): TGTGCCAGCAGTTTAGGCGGGAGCGCTTTCAATGAGCAGTTCTTC.

The rearrangement links TRBV7-9 to TRBJ1-1; tentatively, D is TRBD1 (5 bases). The CDR3 consists of 15 residues. The germline V gene has CDR1 SEHNR and CDR2 FQNEAQ (reference sequence). Trimming removed 0 bases at V and 5 bases at J, with 13 bases between. The CDR3 region is CASSLAGQGWTEAFF. The DNA of the CDR3 is TGTGCCAGCAGCTTAGCCGGGCAGGGTTGGACTGAAGCTTTCTTT.

The chain recombines TRBV6-6 with TRBJ1-3; D may be TRBD1 (6 bases). This CDR3 comprises 14 residues. Per germline, CDR1 MNHNY and CDR2 SVGAGI (reference sequence). Trimming pared 9 bases from V and 2 bases from J, leaving 14 bases between. The CDR3 region is CASGGRETGNTIYF. The CDR3 nucleotides are TGTGCCAGTGGGGGCAGGGAAACTGGAAACACCATATATTTT.

The J gene is TRBJ1-2, the V gene TRBV5-4; D ambiguous. Per the germline V gene, CDR1 is SGHNT and CDR2 is YYREEE (reference sequence). The V end was cut by 0 bases, the J end by 8 bases, with 11 bases between. CDR3 length equals 13 residues. The CDR3 nucleotides read TGTGCCAGCAGCTTGGATGGAGCTGGCGGCTACACCTTC. Translated: CASSLDGAGGYTF.

The rearrangement links TRBV15 to TRBJ2-7; D is perhaps TRBD1 (6 bases). Germline values: CDR1 LNHNV, CDR2 YYDKDF (reference sequence). V lost 0 bases, J lost 3 bases, and 12 bases lay in between. The CDR3 has 15 residues. CDR3 loop: CATSRDSQGYYEQYF. In nucleotides, the CDR3 is TGTGCCACCAGCAGAGATTCACAGGGTTACTACGAGCAGTACTTC.

The chain has TRBV5-6 and TRBJ2-7; 8 positions agree with TRBD1. The junction had 7 bases not matched to a gene; V was cut back by 6 bases and J by 2 bases. Looked up from germline, CDR1 is SGHDT and CDR2 is YYEEEE. The CDR3 covers 14 residues. This CDR3 is CASTWDRNPYEQYF. The CDR3 coding sequence is TGTGCCAGCACCTGGGACAGGAACCCCTACGAGCAGTACTTC.

This rearrangement joins TRBV9 to TRBJ2-5, with 8 bases aligning to TRBD2. This CDR3 is 15 amino acids long. Per germline, CDR1 SGDLS and CDR2 YYNGEE. J gave up 5 bases and V 1 base, and 7 bases lay outside the gene matches. CDR3 residues: CASSVSGTGGETQYF. The CDR3 DNA follows: TGTGCCAGCAGCGTATCCGGGACGGGGGGGGAGACCCAGTACTTC.

V usage is TRBV6-5 and J usage is TRBJ2-7; 8 bases line up with TRBD2. The germline gives CDR1 MNHEY, CDR2 SVGAGI. This CDR3 contains 13 residues. J gave up 7 bases and V 8 bases, and 10 bases lay outside the gene matches. CDR3 protein: CASCGLAGREQYF. CDR3 nucleotides: TGTGCCAGCTGTGGGCTAGCGGGTCGGGAGCAGTACTTC.

The V and J genes are TRBV4-3 and TRBJ2-3; possible D gene TRBD1, 5 bases. The CDR3 loop spans 16 amino acids. CDR1 and CDR2 from the germline V gene are LGHNA and YSLEER. The V end was cut by 3 bases, the J end by 6 bases, with 19 bases between. The CDR3 nucleotides read TGCGCCAGCAGCCAGGATTTTAGGGGCGTCGGGGATACGCAGTATTTT. Translation gives CASSQDFRGVGDTQYF.

The chain has TRBV6-1 and TRBJ2-7, with TRBD2 matching 9 bases. In germline, CDR1 is MNHNS, CDR2 SASEGT. The junction had 1 base not matched to a gene; V was cut back by 1 base and J by 0 bases. The CDR3 covers 15 residues. DNA for the CDR3: TGTGCCAGCAGTGAAGGAGCGGGGGGCTCCTACGAGCAGTACTTC. It codes for CASSEGAGGSYEQYF.

J is TRBJ2-7 and V is TRBV7-2; possibly TRBD1 for D (6 bases). V lost 3 bases, J lost 4 bases, and 13 bases lay in between. This CDR3 region has 14 residues. Germline CDR1 is SGHTA and CDR2 is FQGNSA. The CDR3 here is CASSFPGALYEQYF. The CDR3 DNA is TGTGCCAGCAGCTTTCCAGGGGCCCTATACGAGCAGTACTTC.

The chain carries TRBV6-5 and TRBJ2-7, with 10 nucleotides matching TRBD1. The CDR3 spans 14 residues. Germline CDR1 and CDR2: MNHEY and SVGAGI. J was trimmed by 6 bases and V by 6 bases; bases with no gene match: 8. CDR3 DNA: TGTGCCAGCAGCCAGAGACAGGGGGCGGGCGAGCAGTACTTC. Encoded protein: CASSQRQGAGEQYF.

The chain couples TRBV5-1 to TRBJ2-5, with a tentative D call TRBD1 (5 bases). Germline V lookup: CDR1 SGHRS, CDR2 YFSETQ. The CDR3 runs to 14 residues. Trimming cost V 0 bases and J 5 bases, with 11 bases left between them. The CDR3 spells CASSLGGEMETQYF. The DNA for the CDR3 is TGCGCCAGCAGCTTGGGGGGCGAGATGGAGACCCAGTACTTC.

The chain combines TRBV5-1 with TRBJ2-1; a possible D gene is TRBD1 (5 bases). The CDR3 runs 14 residues. With 1 base removed from V and 2 bases from J, the gap between germline ends came to 7 bases. The germline CDR1 and CDR2 sequences are SGHRS and YFSETQ. For the CDR3, the DNA is TGCGCCAGCAGCTTGCAGGGAACCTACAATGAGCAGTTCTTC. Protein product: CASSLQGTYNEQFF.

The gene calls are TRBV9 and TRBJ2-1; D unclear. Germline CDR1 is SGDLS and CDR2 is YYNGEE. The CDR3 length is 17 residues. V lost 0 bases, J lost 2 bases, and 15 bases lay in between. CDR3 region: CASSVVSPAGAYNEQFF. CDR3 sequence (DNA): TGTGCCAGCAGCGTAGTGAGCCCCGCCGGCGCCTACAATGAGCAGTTCTTC.

This chain connects TRBV28 to TRBJ2-7; possibly TRBD2 for D (6 bases). The V gene's germline CDR1 is MDHEN and CDR2 SYDVKM. This CDR3 spans 14 amino acids. Trimming pared 6 bases from V and 5 bases from J, leaving 17 bases between. CDR3 nucleotide sequence: TGTGCCAGCAGGGGGACTTCGTCTTGGGACGAGCAGTACTTC. Translated: CASRGTSSWDEQYF.

The chain carries TRBV7-6 and TRBJ1-6; no definite D call. Germline V lookup: CDR1 SGHVS, CDR2 FNYEAQ. Trimming left V 2 bases short and J 5 bases short, with 7 bases between. The CDR3 totals 14 residues. CDR3 sequence (DNA): TGTGCCAGCAGCTTAAGGGTAGATAATTCACCCCTCCACTTT. Protein: CASSLRVDNSPLHF.

V usage is TRBV30 and J usage is TRBJ2-1; D is unresolved. The germline CDR1 and CDR2 sequences are GTSNPN and SVGIG (reference sequence). This CDR3 is built from 13 residues. V lost 2 bases and J 9 bases, leaving 14 bases between the germline ends. The CDR3 protein is CAWSRPPATEQFF. CDR3 DNA sequence: TGTGCCTGGAGTAGACCCCCCGCGACTGAGCAGTTCTTC.

This clone was seen a single time. This chain joins TRBV21-1 and TRBJ2-2; TRBD1, the table's D call, lacks a check against the DNA. TRBV21-1 is designated a pseudogene. The CDR3 totals 18 residues. The DNA of the CDR3 is TGTGCCAGCAGCAAAGGGGGTCTAGGGGGCTTTAACACCGGGGAGCTGTTTTTT. Translating gives CASSKGGLGGFNTGELFF.

This chain's CDR3 is CASSSGQAYNSPLHF. DNA of the CDR3: TGTGCCAGCAGCTCGGGACAGGCGTACAATTCACCCCTCCACTTT. The genes are TRBV13 and TRBJ1-6; 8 bases line up with TRBD1. The V gene end was trimmed by 4 bases and the J gene end by 7 bases; junction bases not matched to a gene: 6. There are 15 residues in the CDR3. CDR1 is PRHDT and CDR2 is FYEKMQ in the germline V gene (reference sequence).

This chain connects TRBV11-1 to TRBJ2-5; 11 nucleotides align to TRBD2. V lost 3 bases and J lost 5; bases outside the gene matches: 5. CDR3 size: 15 residues. Germline CDR1 reads SGHAT; CDR2 reads FQDESV (reference sequence). The CDR3 region is CASSFTSGRWETQYF. The CDR3 bases are TGTGCCAGCAGCTTTACTAGCGGGAGATGGGAGACCCAGTACTTC.

The chain is built from TRBV5-1 and TRBJ2-7; a weak D match, TRBD2 (6 bases). CDR3 length: 13 amino acids. Trimming shortened V by 7 bases and J by 2 bases, and 13 bases separated the two germline ends. CDR1 is SGHRS, CDR2 YFSETQ, per germline. CDR3 loop: CASSGDLTYEQYF. The CDR3, as DNA: TGCGCCAGCTCGGGAGACCTAACCTACGAGCAGTACTTC. The whole variable domain, filled in from reference TRBV5-1 and TRBJ2-7, reads KAGVTQTPRYLIKTRGQQVTLSCSPISGHRSVSWYQQTPGQGLQFLFEYFSETQRNKGNFPGRFSGRQFSNSRSEMNVSTLELGDSALYLCASSGDLTYEQYFGPGTRLTVT.

To note about this clone: The sample carries other DNA sequences with the same CDR3. The chain employs TRBV27 and TRBJ2-1, with 10 bases matching TRBD2. In germline, CDR1 is MNHEY, CDR2 SMNVEV (reference sequence). V trimming: 2 bases; J trimming: 7 bases; junction bases outside the gene matches: 5. The CDR3 extends over 15 amino acids. CDR3 sequence (DNA): TGTGCCAGCAGTTTACTAGCGGGAGTTCGGAATGAGCAGTTCTTC. This encodes CASSLLAGVRNEQFF.

On this clone itself: One end of the junction does not line up with germline, which may come from a read error. The J gene is TRBJ1-5, the V gene TRBV15; D is perhaps TRBD1 (5 bases). Germline loops: CDR1 LNHNV, CDR2 YYDKDF (reference sequence). This CDR3 is 15 amino acids long. This chain's CDR3 is CTTSRDQGIGRPQHF. The CDR3, as DNA: TGTACCACCAGCAGAGATCAGGGTATAGGGCGTCCCCAGCATTTT.

The chain links TRBV4-3 to TRBJ1-6; TRBD1 matches at 7 bases. This CDR3 has 15 residues. The V and J ends lost 3 bases and 7 bases, in that order; junction bases with no gene match: 6. Germline-derived CDR1 and CDR2 are LGHNA and YSLEER. CDR3 region: CASSHLIQGNSPLHF. The CDR3 DNA reads TGCGCCAGCAGCCACTTAATACAGGGGAATTCACCCCTCCACTTT.

The rearrangement joins TRBV7-6 to TRBJ1-5, with D possibly TRBD1 on 6 matching bases. This CDR3 region has 15 residues. Germline V gene data show CDR1 as SGHVS and CDR2 as FNYEAQ. V shed 2 bases and J shed 2 bases, with 10 bases lying between them. The CDR3: CASSLTQGGNQPQHF. In DNA form, the CDR3 reads TGTGCCAGCAGCTTAACACAGGGAGGCAATCAGCCCCAGCATTTT.

The V gene is TRBV27, the J gene TRBJ2-1; 11 nucleotides align to TRBD2. The junction had 13 bases not matched to a gene; V was cut back by 0 bases and J by 6 bases. The CDR3 is made up of 19 amino acids. Germline V CDR1 and CDR2: MNHEY, SMNVEV (reference sequence). The CDR3 bases are TGTGCCAGCAGTTTATCGTTTAGGGTAGCGGGGGGGCCCACCAATGAGCAGTTCTTC. It translates to CASSLSFRVAGGPTNEQFF.

This chain joins TRBV27 and TRBJ2-7; a possible D gene is TRBD1 (6 bases). V shed 3 bases and J shed 7 bases, with 16 bases lying between them. The germline V gene encodes CDR1 MNHEY and CDR2 SMNVEV (reference sequence). This CDR3 has 14 amino acids. The CDR3 loop is CASSFGTSLDEQYF. As DNA, the CDR3 is TGTGCCAGCAGTTTCGGGACAAGTTTGGATGAGCAGTACTTC.